This paragraph reports one T cell receptor (beta chain). There is no known antigen for this receptor. Per-base qualities were not stored, and no clone one base away is much larger. Trimming takes 1 base from V and 3 bases from J, and the germline ends sit 9 bases apart. Looking up the germline V gene yields CDR1 SGHTA and CDR2 FQGNSA. The CDR3 has 14 amino acids, counting the end cysteine and phenylalanine. The CDR3 DNA has 42 bases and is translated from base 1. The cohort consisted of 600 to 700 healthy bone marrow donors. All cohort members were sampled while nominally healthy, although unrecorded immune exposures were likely present. The donor was CMV seronegative and was included in the group of a few hundred seronegative cohort members. A peripheral blood sample was provided by each donor, and peripheral blood mononuclear cells were used for TCR beta sequencing. Genomic DNA extraction from the blood cell samples was performed with the Qiagen DNeasy Blood Extraction Kit.

This sample stems from a study of cytomegalovirus exposure and HLA in healthy donors (dated by TCRdb to the late 2010s). The study in broad terms: An earlier analysis of some 600 of the donors reported approximately 280 Gb of sequence data and 117 million unique TCR beta sequences obtained from some 200 million T cells. Across some 400 genotyped donors of the cohort, an average of about 220,000 unique TCR beta nucleotide sequences per donor were sequenced, and around 19% of those sequences were non-productive. Class I and class II HLA loci were covered by the typing at four-digit resolution. The number of typed donors differed by locus: about 629-630 for A, B, C, DRB1 and DQB1; 522 for DQA1; 606 for DPA1; and approximately 450 for DPB1. A later analysis re-analyzed previously published TCR beta repertoires from several hundred donors and added high-resolution HLA genotyping to study TCR occurrence patterns. The study combined high-throughput TCR immunosequencing, statistical association of individual TCRs with disease status, and machine learning to predict cytomegalovirus infection status. The aim of the study was to test whether cataloging public T cell receptors could identify signatures of past pathogen exposure. An earlier analysis of some 600 of the donors applied high-throughput TCR beta sequencing to assess whether each TCR beta V gene segment acted as functional or pseudogenic. About 330 gigabases of sequencing data and around 85 million unique TCR sequences made up an early release that covered under 750 HLA-typed donors. Among the roughly 380 genotyped donors, more than 70% belonged to the genetic ancestry cluster associated with self-reported Caucasian donors. Rather than using new phenotypic data, the later analysis identified candidate immune exposures from TCR beta sequences and from how often those sequences occurred across donors. About 5 DR-DQ haplotypes were handled as single units for association and clustering, since linkage in the cohort was strong. Genome-wide SNP genotypes for about three fifths of the roughly 670 donors were used in a later genetic analysis, which treated that subset as a discovery cohort. Alongside the repertoire data, information on donor age, sex, ethnicity and CMV serostatus was compiled. All discovery cohort repertoires had been generated on a single sequencing platform. Along with the approximately 700-subject first cohort, a separate validation cohort of approximately 110 different subjects was used. The study profiled the T cell repertoires of approximately 700 subjects by immunosequencing and related them to cytomegalovirus serostatus.

To prepare the library, the immunoSEQ multiplex PCR assay was applied. For the multiplex PCR, a mixture combining 60 forward primers for TCR Vbeta segments and 13 reverse primers for TCR Jbeta segments was used. Amplification of the CDR3 region of rearranged TCR beta genes was performed with a multiplex PCR assay on genomic DNA. The Illumina HiSeq System was used to sequence the amplified TCR beta libraries as 87-base-pair reads. The authors processed their data as follows. Across the 670 or so repertoires, a later analysis counted tens of millions of unique TCR beta chains, roughly 11 million of which were shared by at least two donors. Raw reads were error-corrected and collapsed into unique sequences with a nearest-neighbor algorithm that merged closely related sequences to remove PCR and sequencing errors. V, D and J gene segments were assigned by aligning CDR3 sequences to IMGT reference sequences. For a sequence to be retained, a match of at least six nucleotides was required to both a V gene segment and a J gene segment. A rearrangement counted as productive if the CDR3 had no stop codons and remained in frame with V and J, and every other rearrangement counted as non-productive. CDR3 was defined by IMGT convention, running from the second conserved V-encoded cysteine to the conserved J-encoded phenylalanine. The earlier analysis of approximately 500 of the donors excluded sequences that lacked an unambiguous match to a single V gene segment. An earlier analysis of some 610 of the donors called V segments functional above 56.7% productive rearrangements and segregating when the between-donor standard deviation exceeded 5%. A statistical classification framework was built to diagnose cytomegalovirus status from the catalog of TCR beta chain sequences. A later analysis assigned V and J genes by comparing TCR nucleotide sequences with IMGT/GENE-DB human TR gene sequences. The TCRdist pipeline was used in a later analysis to assign CDR3 sequences and most-parsimonious VDJ recombination scenarios. In a later analysis, each TCR beta chain was defined by its CDR3 amino acid sequence together with its V-gene family, and reads without a unique V-gene family were excluded. A later analysis removed 592 highly shared, low-generation-probability nucleotide sequences to deal with suspected cross-contamination and a sequencing artifact. In a later analysis, a clonal expansion index for each public chain was calculated from normalized within-repertoire ranks of inferred template counts. Generation probabilities in a later analysis came from a VDJ recombination model fitted to out-of-frame rearrangements, and those results were checked against IGoR. A later analysis scored TCR-TCR, TCR-HLA and TCR-CMV co-occurrence with hypergeometric tests, applying a repertoire-size bias correction to TCR pairs. In a later analysis, false discovery rates were estimated by permuting HLA or CMV assignments 20 times. A later analysis grouped co-occurring TCRs with DBSCAN, adding TCRdist sequence similarity when clustering within HLA-allele-positive subsets. For co-occurrence clustering, repertoires with fewer than 30,000 or more than 120,000 public chains were excluded, along with a handful of repertoires with anomalous nucleotide sharing. What TCRdb holds here is the immuneACCESS table cut down to in-frame rearrangements. Part of the clones is not present; checked against another copy, under half of the missing clones reflect an unresolved V gene, and the others are unexplained. V, J and clone size were drawn from that table, and D and trimming were deduced from the DNA. The sample profile shows over 150,000 clones; roughly 80% of them were found once. The top ten hold roughly 1.6% of the sample.

Here is what the overall study found, with its caveats: In vitro tests confirmed that a few of the cytomegalovirus-associated TCR beta chains recognize cytomegalovirus antigens. For the cohort, immune exposure information was limited to CMV serostatus. Sequencing depth was assumed to be roughly uniform across donors in the presence/absence analyses, though that assumption may not hold. When HLA alleles, especially DR and DQ, strongly co-occurred, TCR associations were difficult to assign to individual alleles. Several of the top co-occurrence clusters appeared to be linked to parvovirus B19, influenza, CMV and Epstein-Barr virus, according to a later analysis. A later genetic analysis reported fewer N-insertions in productive TCRs among donors in an Asian-associated ancestry cluster than the roughly 690-donor mean. A later analysis associated 16,951 TCR beta sequences with specific HLA alleles at a false discovery rate of 0.05. Because some donors lacked HLA typing at each locus, the association tests relied only on the typed subset. Compared with equally common non-associated chains, HLA-associated TCR beta chains in a later analysis were more clonally expanded and had lower generation probabilities. In a later analysis, TCR association rates were found to vary across HLA loci, with the most associated TCRs seen for DRB1 alleles and the fewest for HLA-C alleles. The 87-base-pair reads could not distinguish some IMGT-functional V segments, including TRBV6-2 and TRBV6-3, so those segments were excluded. Correlated functional status among segregating V segments might be attributable to linkage disequilibrium, but an unknown experimental factor could not be ruled out. The classifier was reported to diagnose cytomegalovirus status with high specificity and sensitivity in both the original and validation cohorts. A further reported finding was that TCR beta sequences accurately predicted the HLA-A and HLA-B alleles for most subjects in the first cohort. In a later genetic analysis, a missense DCLRE1C variant was associated with V-gene and J-gene trimming of TCR beta chains, and the association was replicated in an independent cohort. Only TCR beta chains were sequenced in this cohort, and the absence of alpha or paired-chain data limited detectable features. Broadly in line with IMGT annotations, most TCR beta V segments showed up in productive rearrangements about 87% or about 30% of the time in an earlier analysis of some 590 of the donors. Roughly 17 rarely observed V segments, including chromosome 9 orphons, were excluded from the earlier analysis of about 500 of the donors because counts were too low. While some public TCRs were present in many individuals, most TCR sequences turned up only very rarely across donors. A later analysis found that most CMV-associated TCR beta chains appeared HLA-restricted, with HLA associations seemingly driven largely by CMV exposure. According to the authors, the approach could potentially be generalized to other disease states and immunological phenotypes. A total of 150 or so TCR beta chains were listed by the study as associated with cytomegalovirus. A cluster of highly shared sequence variants was judged likely to be a technical artifact of the sequencing pipeline.

The receptor was isolated from a woman between 18 and 29 years old in good health and CMV-seronegative. The sequence joins TRBV7-2 to TRBJ1-2, with the D gene call left open. The sample consisted of PBMCs. The DNA sequence reads TGTGCCAGCAGCTTAGTGGTACGGGACTATGGCTACACCTTC. Protein translation: CASSLVVRDYGYTF. Extended through the reference TRBV7-2 and TRBJ1-2 proteins, this CDR3 yields the full variable domain: GAGVSQSPSNKVTEKGKDVELRCDPISGHTALYWYRQSLGQGLEFLIYFQGNSAPDKSGLPSDRFSAERTGGSVSTLTIQRTQQEDSAVYLCASSLVVRDYGYTFGSGTRLTVV.